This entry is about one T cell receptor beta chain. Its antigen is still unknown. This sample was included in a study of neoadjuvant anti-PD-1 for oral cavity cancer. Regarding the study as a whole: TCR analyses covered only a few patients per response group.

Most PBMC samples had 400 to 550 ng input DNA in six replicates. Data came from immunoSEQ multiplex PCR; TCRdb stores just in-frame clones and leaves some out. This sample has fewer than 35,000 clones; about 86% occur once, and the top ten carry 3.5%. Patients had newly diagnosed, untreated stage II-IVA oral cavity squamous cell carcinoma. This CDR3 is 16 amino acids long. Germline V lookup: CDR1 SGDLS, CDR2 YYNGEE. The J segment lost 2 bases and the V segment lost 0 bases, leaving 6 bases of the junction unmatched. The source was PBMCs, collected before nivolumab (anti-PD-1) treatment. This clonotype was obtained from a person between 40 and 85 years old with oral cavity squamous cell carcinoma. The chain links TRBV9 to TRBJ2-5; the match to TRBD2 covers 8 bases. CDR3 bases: TGTGCCAGCAGCGTAGCCGGCGGGGGGAGGCAAGAGACCCAGTACTTC. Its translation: CASSVAGGGRQETQYF.